Listed below are T cell receptor beta chains from one sample, sequenced in a study of CD8 T cells in Susac syndrome. In TCRdb, the immunoSEQ multiplex PCR reads were re-called with MiXCR into one record per CDR3 protein. The sample shows about 200,000 distinct CDR3 sequences, around 95% of them seen only once. The sample comprised CD4+ T cells from PBMCs. All receptors come from a human donor in good health. Both conserved end residues are part of each CDR3. D genes are given only for firm matches. Size is stated for part of the rows, as once, few or many counts, or as a class when the clone is expanded.

V,size,D,J,DNA,CDR3
TRBV3-1,.,.,TRBJ2-6,TGTGCCAGCAGCCCCCCCGGGTTTGGGGCCAACGTCCTGACTTTC,CASSPPGFGANVLTF
TRBV3-1,.,TRBD2,TRBJ2-7,TGTGCCAGCAGCCTCCGGGGAGGGATCTACGAGCAGTACTTC,CASSLRGGIYEQYF
TRBV11-2,.,TRBD2,TRBJ2-1,TGTGCCAGCAGCGGTCTAGCGGGGGGCCGGTGGAATGAGCAGTTCTTC,CASSGLAGGRWNEQFF
TRBV5-1,.,.,TRBJ2-3,TGCGCCAGCAGCTTGTCTGGGGACTGGAGGGCCGATACGCAGTATTTT,CASSLSGDWRADTQYF
TRBV6-1,once,TRBD2,TRBJ2-1,TGTGCCAGCAGTGAAGCGGTAGCGGGATACTACAATGAGCAGTTCTTC,CASSEAVAGYYNEQFF
TRBV20-1,.,.,TRBJ2-7,TGCAGTGCTAGTCCCACCTGGCGGGGTCCCTCGGAGCAGTACTTC,CSASPTWRGPSEQYF
TRBV10-3,once,.,TRBJ1-5,TGTGCCATCAGTGAGTCGTTGACGACGGCCCGCAATCAGCCCCAGCATTTT,CAISESLTTARNQPQHF
TRBV3-1,.,.,TRBJ1-5,TGTGCCAGCAGCCAAGTTACAGGGCTTCAGCCCCAGCATTTT,CASSQVTGLQPQHF
TRBV20-1,.,TRBD2,TRBJ2-5,TGCAGTGCTCCTCCGGGACTAGCACAAGAGACCCAGTACTTC,CSAPPGLAQETQYF
TRBV4-3,.,TRBD1,TRBJ1-5,TGTGCCAGCAGCCAGGACAGGGGCAATCAGCCCCAGCATTTT,CASSQDRGNQPQHF
TRBV12-3/TRBV12-4,once,TRBD2,TRBJ2-4,TGTGCCAGCACCGCTAGCGGGGGAAACATTCAGTACTTC,CASTASGGNIQYF
TRBV20-1,.,.,TRBJ1-1,TGCAGTGCTAGATTCTACAAGACGGGCTACACTGAAGCTTTCTTT,CSARFYKTGYTEAFF
TRBV20-1,.,.,TRBJ2-2,TGCAGTGCTAGCGGTCAGTCCACGAGCGGGGAGCTGTTTTTT,CSASGQSTSGELFF
TRBV29-1,.,.,TRBJ1-1,TGCAGCGTGATGCCTACGGGGGTGAACACTGAAGCTTTCTTT,CSVMPTGVNTEAFF
TRBV20-1,.,.,TRBJ2-3,TGCAGTGCTAGAGATAGGCGGGGCACAGATACGCAGTATTTT,CSARDRRGTDTQYF
TRBV20-1,.,TRBD2,TRBJ2-3,TGCAGTGCTAGAGATCTTGGCCTAGCGGGATACGGAGATACGCAGTATTTT,CSARDLGLAGYGDTQYF
TRBV7-2,.,TRBD1,TRBJ2-1,TGTGCCAGCAGCTTCGGCGGGACAGGGCCCAATGAGCAGTTCTTC,CASSFGGTGPNEQFF
TRBV29-1,.,.,TRBJ1-3,TGCAGCGTCCTACAGGGCGACCGCTCTGGAAACACCATATATTTT,CSVLQGDRSGNTIYF
TRBV3-1,.,TRBD1,TRBJ2-1,TGTGCCAGCAGGACGACAGGGAGTGAGCAGTTCTTC,CASRTTGSEQFF
TRBV2,.,.,TRBJ1-5,TGTGCCAGCAGTTCGACTACCCAGCCCCAGCATTTT,CASSSTTQPQHF
TRBV29-1,.,.,TRBJ2-5,TGCAGCGTTGGCCATGGGAACAGGGTTCGAGAGACCCAGTACTTC,CSVGHGNRVRETQYF
TRBV29-1,.,.,TRBJ2-7,TGCAGCGCCCTGACCGACACCGGTACCTACGAGCAGTACTTC,CSALTDTGTYEQYF
TRBV6-2/TRBV6-3,.,TRBD2,TRBJ2-3,TGTGCCAGCAGTTCCCCGTCGGAGGAGCGGGGTGCTAGCACAGATACGCAGTATTTT,CASSSPSEERGASTDTQYF
TRBV28,.,TRBD1,TRBJ1-2,TGTGCCAGCAGTTTGGGCGACAGGGGGTTCTATGGCTACACCTTC,CASSLGDRGFYGYTF
TRBV6-1,.,TRBD2,TRBJ2-1,TGTGCCAGCAACCCCGTAGCGGGTTCCGCCTACAATGAGCAGTTCTTC,CASNPVAGSAYNEQFF